What follows is one T cell receptor (beta chain) and its context. Its matching antigen is unknown. Subsets of CD8+ T cells were each sorted in triplicate at 300,000 cells apiece. This specimen belongs to a study of CXCR3-negative and CXCR3-positive naive CD8 T cells. cDNA libraries for TRB were generated by 5' RACE incorporating UMI labels. With the 5' RACE reads reprocessed, TCRdb shows one record per CDR3 protein and no DNA. This table lists over 100,000 distinct CDR3 sequences. Study-level points and caveats: Whereas memory cells differed, naive CXCR3-negative and CXCR3-positive cells shared similar TRBV-TRBJ usage. Naive CXCR3-positive cells had TRB CDR3s more hydrophobic than those of CXCR3-negative naive cells.

Germline V gives CDR1 DFQATT, CDR2 SNEGSKA (reference sequence). CDR3 length equals 14 residues. The specimen was naive CXCR3+ CD8+ T cells from blood. Subset in this sample: CD45RO-CCR7+CD27+CD95- naive CD8+ T cells expressing CXCR3 (TNR3+). The chain is built from TRBV20-1 and TRBJ2-1. This clonotype was obtained from a human donor in good health. Some clones in this sample may be carry-over from other donors' samples. CDR3 sequence reads: CSANLGASYNEQFF.